A single sample gave rise to the 31 T cell receptor beta chains below, sequenced in a study of cytomegalovirus exposure and HLA in healthy donors. Primers included in the PCR were 60 Vbeta and 13 Jbeta primers. Measured with immunoSEQ multiplex PCR; TCRdb has only the in-frame clones, and not every one. The sample holds 100,000 to 150,000 clones, about 79% seen once. The sequenced material came from PBMCs. These receptor sequences come from a man aged 50 to 59 in good health and CMV-seronegative.

Points on this clone: One end of the junction does not line up with germline, which may come from a read error. The CDR3 nucleotides are TGCGCCAGCATTATCTGCCGGGACATTCACCCCCGGGGCTTC. It codes for CASIICRDIHPRGF. This chain joins TRBV23-1 and TRBJ2-7, with D possibly matching TRBD1 (6 bases). TRBV23-1 has ORF status, its function being uncertain. The CDR3 covers 14 residues.

The rearrangement uses TRBV30 and TRBJ2-7; D gene uncertain. The V end was cut by 0 bases, the J end by 5 bases, with 11 bases between. The germline V gene encodes CDR1 GTSNPN and CDR2 SVGIG (reference sequence). CDR3 size: 13 residues. This CDR3 is CAWSVLTPDEQYF. CDR3 DNA: TGTGCCTGGAGTGTACTCACCCCTGACGAGCAGTACTTC.

The rearrangement joins TRBV7-6 to TRBJ2-3; 8 positions agree with TRBD2. J gave up 2 bases and V 5 bases, and 6 bases lay outside the gene matches. CDR1 SGHVS and CDR2 FNYEAQ come from the germline V gene. The length of the CDR3 is 15 residues. The CDR3 DNA follows: TGTGCCAGCAGCCAGACTAGCGACAACACAGATACGCAGTATTTT. This sequence encodes CASSQTSDNTDTQYF.

This chain connects TRBV7-9 to TRBJ2-7; a possible D gene is TRBD2 (7 bases). The CDR3 contains 15 residues. Trimming took 5 bases from V and 9 from J, leaving 23 bases between them. Looked up from germline, CDR1 is SEHNR and CDR2 is FQNEAQ (reference sequence). CDR3 residues: CASSVGHPGGGGQYF. The CDR3 DNA reads as TGTGCCAGCAGCGTAGGACACCCAGGAGGGGGGGGGCAGTACTTC.

J is TRBJ2-5 and V is TRBV14; 12 positions agree with TRBD2. Per germline, CDR1 SGHDN and CDR2 FVKESK. V shed 0 bases and J 1 base; nucleotides not matched to a gene: 6. This CDR3 has 18 residues. Here the CDR3 reads CASSQDGLAGFVQETQYF. For the CDR3, the DNA is TGTGCCAGCAGCCAAGACGGACTAGCGGGGTTCGTCCAAGAGACCCAGTACTTC.

This clone appeared a few times. The V and J genes are TRBV5-1 and TRBJ1-1; the D is unclear. V was shortened by 0 bases and J by 7 bases, with 16 bases between the two germline ends. CDR1 and CDR2 from the germline V gene are SGHRS and YFSETQ. The CDR3 is 15 residues long. In DNA form, the CDR3 reads TGCGCCAGCAGCTTGGATGAGGGCTCTACAAGTGAAGCTTTCTTT. Translation: CASSLDEGSTSEAFF.

This clone has a handful of counts. The chain couples TRBV9 to TRBJ1-1; D gene unclear. This CDR3 has 14 residues. The germline gives CDR1 SGDLS, CDR2 YYNGEE. The ends were cut back, 2 bases at V and 0 bases at J, with 8 bases in the middle. The CDR3 sequence: CASSVWPMNTEAFF. Written as DNA, the CDR3 is TGTGCCAGCAGCGTTTGGCCCATGAACACTGAAGCTTTCTTT.

This sequence joins TRBV6-6 and TRBJ2-3, with a tentative D call TRBD2 (5 bases). This CDR3 spans 15 amino acids. Germline-derived CDR1 and CDR2 are MNHNY and SVGAGI (reference sequence). V dropped 7 bases and J dropped 6 bases, with 20 bases sitting between them. The chain's CDR3 is CASTSPDWERDTQYF. The CDR3 DNA sequence: TGTGCCAGCACTTCGCCGGACTGGGAGAGGGATACGCAGTATTTT.

In regard to this clone: The sample contains more than one DNA sequence encoding this CDR3. The genes are TRBV27 and TRBJ1-2; 7 bases are a match to TRBD1. CDR3 size: 13 residues. V dropped 5 bases and J dropped 2; count of bases not matched to a gene: 2. CDR1 and CDR2 from the germline V gene are MNHEY and SMNVEV (reference sequence). The CDR3 nucleotides read TGTGCCAGCAGTCTGGGACAGAACTATGGCTACACCTTC. Its translation: CASSLGQNYGYTF.

The chain is built from TRBV11-2 and TRBJ1-1; maybe TRBD1 (5 bases). The V gene lost 3 bases and the J gene lost 3 bases, with 8 bases spanning the gap. This CDR3 has 13 amino acids. CDR1 and CDR2 from the germline V gene are SGHAT and FQNNGV. The CDR3 protein is CASSFTGDTEAFF. DNA for the CDR3: TGTGCCAGCAGCTTCACAGGAGACACTGAAGCTTTCTTT.

J is TRBJ1-5 and V is TRBV4-1; 11 positions agree with TRBD1. Germline CDR1 MGHRA, CDR2 YSYEKL. The CDR3 extends over 16 amino acids. Losses at the gene ends were 0 bases for V and 5 bases for J; bases not matched to a gene: 3. The CDR3: CASSQEGTGGYQPQHF. The CDR3 region has the DNA TGCGCCAGCAGCCAAGAAGGGACAGGGGGGTATCAGCCCCAGCATTTT.

The V gene is TRBV25-1, the J gene TRBJ1-4; D remains ambiguous. The CDR3 covers 13 residues. CDR1 is MGHDK, CDR2 SYGVNS, per germline. V lost 6 bases and J lost 4, with 9 bases in between. The DNA of the CDR3 is TGTGCCAGCAGGCATCCGGTTAATGAAAAACTGTTTTTT. Residues: CASRHPVNEKLFF.

This chain connects TRBV9 to TRBJ2-7; D may be TRBD1 (5 bases). This CDR3 has 12 amino acids. Trimming took 3 bases from V and 11 from J, leaving 15 bases between them. Germline V CDR1 and CDR2: SGDLS, YYNGEE. The CDR3 DNA sequence: TGTGCCAGCAGCGCCGTTACAGGAGCTAAGTACTTC. It specifies CASSAVTGAKYF.

The chain uses TRBV30 and TRBJ1-1; TRBD1 might be the D (6 bases). Deletions cut 5 bases from V and 0 bases from J, with 7 bases between. This CDR3 region has 12 residues. Germline CDR1 reads GTSNPN; CDR2 reads SVGIG (reference sequence). CDR3 residues: CAWDRMNTEAFF. For the CDR3, the DNA is TGTGCCTGGGACAGGATGAACACTGAAGCTTTCTTT. Filled out from reference TRBV30 and TRBJ1-1, the complete variable domain reads SQTIHQWPATLVQPVGSPLSLECTVEGTSNPNLYWYRQAAGRGLQLLFYSVGIGQISSEVPQNLSASRPQDRQFILSSKKLLLSDSGFYLCAWDRMNTEAFFGQGTRLTVV.

The chain employs TRBV14 and TRBJ2-5; TRBD1 matches 7 bases. The DNA end lines up better with TRBJ2-7; the J call may be wrong. The CDR3 totals 15 residues. CDR1 and CDR2 from the germline V gene are SGHDN and FVKESK. The CDR3 sequence is CASFYRGFKTYEQYF. CDR3 bases: TGTGCCAGTTTTTACAGGGGATTTAAGACCTACGAGCAGTACTTC.

The chain is built from TRBV30 and TRBJ2-7; TRBD1 is a possible D gene (6 bases). V lost 2 bases, J lost 3 bases, and 8 bases lay in between. This CDR3 is built from 12 residues. CDR1 is GTSNPN and CDR2 is SVGIG in the germline V gene (reference sequence). The CDR3 is CAWSRGGYEQYF. CDR3 DNA sequence: TGTGCCTGGAGTCGAGGGGGCTACGAGCAGTACTTC.

This clone was found once. The chain combines TRBV29-1 with TRBJ2-1; 8 bases line up with TRBD1. The CDR3 totals 15 residues. With 6 bases clipped from V and 9 bases from J, the junction kept 16 bases outside the gene matches. Germline V CDR1 and CDR2: SQVTM, ANQGSEA. The CDR3 nucleotides are TGCAGCGTACGTCGGGGACAGGCTGGGATGGGTGAGCAGTTCTTC. Its protein product is CSVRRGQAGMGEQFF.

The chain is built from TRBV2 and TRBJ2-7, with TRBD2 matching 11 bases. J was trimmed by 3 bases and V by 7 bases; bases with no gene match: 11. Per the germline V gene, CDR1 is SNHLY and CDR2 is FYNNEI. This CDR3 region has 16 residues. DNA of the CDR3: TGTGCCAGCACTGAGACTAGCGGGGTTGGAGACTACGAGCAGTACTTC. Its protein product is CASTETSGVGDYEQYF. The variable domain in full, completed from reference TRBV2 and TRBJ2-7, reads EPEVTQTPSHQVTQMGQEVILRCVPISNHLYFYWYRQILGQKVEFLVSFYNNEISEKSEIFDDQFSVERPDGSNFTLKIRSTKLEDSAMYFCASTETSGVGDYEQYFGPGTRLTVT.

The rearrangement uses TRBV2 and TRBJ1-1; tentatively, D is TRBD1 (5 bases). Trimming shortened V by 4 bases and J by 8 bases, and 8 bases separated the two germline ends. CDR1 is SNHLY and CDR2 is FYNNEI in the germline V gene. The CDR3 has 11 amino acids. The CDR3 reads CASSAGSEAFF. The CDR3 DNA reads TGTGCCAGCAGTGCAGGGTCAGAAGCTTTCTTT.

Note on this clone: Other DNA variants within this sample encode the same CDR3. The chain employs TRBV4-3 and TRBJ1-6, with TRBD1 as a possible D gene (6 bases). CDR3 length: 15 residues. V lost 0 bases and J lost 7, with 10 bases in between. Per the germline V gene, CDR1 is LGHNA and CDR2 is YSLEER. As DNA, the CDR3 is TGCGCCAGCAGCCAAGATAGGCAGGGGAATTCACCCCTCCACTTT. It specifies CASSQDRQGNSPLHF.

The chain joins TRBV5-1 to TRBJ1-2, with D perhaps TRBD1 (6 bases). The CDR3 loop spans 16 amino acids. Germline CDR1 and CDR2: SGHRS and YFSETQ. V was trimmed by 2 bases and J by 3 bases, leaving 17 bases between them. CDR3: CASSFSLGQIDYGYTF. In DNA, the CDR3 is TGCGCCAGCAGCTTCTCCCTTGGACAGATCGACTATGGCTACACCTTC. The full variable domain, with the rest looked up from reference TRBV5-1 and TRBJ1-2, is KAGVTQTPRYLIKTRGQQVTLSCSPISGHRSVSWYQQTPGQGLQFLFEYFSETQRNKGNFPGRFSGRQFSNSRSEMNVSTLELGDSALYLCASSFSLGQIDYGYTFGSGTRLTVV.

The rearrangement links TRBV7-8 to TRBJ1-5; TRBD1 agrees at 7 bases. In germline, CDR1 is SGHVS, CDR2 FQNEAQ. The CDR3 is 16 amino acids. V lost 6 bases, J lost 0 bases, and 8 bases stayed unmatched. CDR3 sequence (DNA): TGTGCCAGCAGGTTAAACAGGGGTTATAGCAATCAGCCCCAGCATTTT. This translates into CASRLNRGYSNQPQHF.

The CDR3 coding sequence is TGTGCCAGCTCAGGCACCCGTCAGAACACTGAAGCTTTCTTT. Its translation is CASSGTRQNTEAFF. This rearrangement joins TRBV18 to TRBJ1-1; the D is unclear. CDR3 length equals 14 residues. The germline CDR1 and CDR2 sequences are KGHSH and LQKENI. V lost 5 bases and J 1 base, leaving 11 bases between the germline ends.

V usage is TRBV7-2 and J usage is TRBJ1-1; TRBD1 matches at 10 bases. Trimming removed 5 bases from V and 4 bases from J; junction bases left unmatched: 4. Germline loops: CDR1 SGHTA, CDR2 FQGNSA. The CDR3 covers 14 residues. The CDR3 sequence: CASSRTGGTTEAFF. CDR3 bases: TGTGCCAGCAGCCGGACAGGGGGGACCACTGAAGCTTTCTTT.

The gene calls are TRBV10-3 and TRBJ1-5; tentative D call: TRBD1 (5 bases). Trimming removed 6 bases at V and 4 bases at J, with 13 bases between. CDR1 ENHRY and CDR2 SYGVKD come from the germline V gene. This CDR3 is 14 amino acids long. The CDR3 DNA follows: TGTGCCATCAGGGGCGACAGCGAAAATCAGCCCCAGCATTTT. It translates to CAIRGDSENQPQHF.

The V call is TRBV7-9, the J call TRBJ1-4, with D maybe TRBD1 (6 bases). Germline V gene lookup returns CDR1 SEHNR and CDR2 FQNEAQ (reference sequence). Trimming cost V 4 bases and J 4 bases, with 16 bases left between them. The CDR3 runs to 16 residues. The CDR3 nucleotides are TGTGCCAGCAGCTACGACAGATGGGGGCTTAATGAAAAACTGTTTTTT. It is translated as CASSYDRWGLNEKLFF. The variable domain in full, with the rest retrieved from reference TRBV7-9 and TRBJ1-4, is DTGVSQNPRHKITKRGQNVTFRCDPISEHNRLYWYRQTLGQGPEFLTYFQNEAQLEKSRLLSDRFSAERPKGSFSTLEIQRTEQGDSAMYLCASSYDRWGLNEKLFFGSGTQLSVL.

This rearrangement joins TRBV7-2 to TRBJ1-4, with D maybe TRBD1 (5 bases). This CDR3 is 17 amino acids long. Germline V gene lookup returns CDR1 SGHTA and CDR2 FQGNSA. V was cut by 0 bases and J by 9 bases, with 20 bases left in between. Written as DNA, the CDR3 is TGTGCCAGCAGCTTAGCCGGGACGGGTAGCGGGGCTAAAAAACTGTTTTTT. Its protein product is CASSLAGTGSGAKKLFF.

The chain recombines TRBV5-1 with TRBJ1-2; D ambiguous. Germline V gives CDR1 SGHRS, CDR2 YFSETQ. The V gene lost 4 bases and the J gene lost 3 bases, with 10 bases spanning the gap. CDR3 length: 13 residues. CDR3 sequence: CASSQSAYYGYTF. In DNA, the CDR3 is TGCGCCAGCAGCCAATCCGCGTACTATGGCTACACCTTC.

The V and J genes are TRBV15 and TRBJ1-2, with D unclear. CDR1 and CDR2 from the germline V gene are LNHNV and YYDKDF (reference sequence). CDR3 length equals 15 residues. Trimming cost V 0 bases and J 5 bases, with 13 bases left between them. CDR3 sequence (DNA): TGTGCCACCAGCAGAGAGAGAGGGAGTACTTATGGCTACACCTTC. This codes for CATSRERGSTYGYTF.

The J gene is TRBJ2-5, the V gene TRBV2; TRBD2 is a possible D gene (6 bases). The closer fit of TRBJ2-7 to the DNA end suggests the J call may be wrong. The germline gives CDR1 SNHLY, CDR2 FYNNEI. This CDR3 comprises 14 residues. The CDR3 loop reads CASSEGRLSYEQYF. DNA for the CDR3: TGTGCCAGCAGTGAGGGGAGGCTCTCTTACGAGCAGTACTTC.

The chain couples TRBV19 to TRBJ1-1, with D perhaps TRBD1 (5 bases). Germline CDR1 is LNHDA and CDR2 is SQIVND (reference sequence). The CDR3 runs to 17 residues. V gave up 4 bases and J gave up 3 bases, with 21 bases separating them. The CDR3 nucleotides are TGTGCCAGTAGTAAACAGGATCCTCCTTTTATGGACACTGAAGCTTTCTTT. Protein sequence: CASSKQDPPFMDTEAFF.